This entry lists 22 T cell receptor beta chains sequenced from one sample in a study of blood T cell repertoires in COVID-19. Sequenced by immunoSEQ multiplex PCR; TCRdb stores in-frame clones only, minus some. The table lists 120,000 to 150,000 clones, about 88% of them singletons. Input material: peripheral blood. These receptors came from a human donor in a cohort sampled during active COVID-19.

This clone has a single count. The J gene is TRBJ2-1, the V gene TRBV2; 10 bases align to TRBD2. Germline CDR1 is SNHLY and CDR2 is FYNNEI. CDR3 length: 15 amino acids. V lost 6 bases to trimming and J lost 2 bases; unmatched junction nucleotides: 4. The CDR3 loop reads CASSRLAGAYNEQFF. Written as DNA, the CDR3 is TGTGCCAGCAGCAGGCTAGCGGGAGCCTACAATGAGCAGTTCTTC.

The chain joins TRBV6-2 or TRBV6-3 to TRBJ2-7; possibly TRBD2 for D (5 bases). Trimming shortened V by 0 bases and J by 4 bases, and 16 bases separated the two germline ends. From germline, CDR1 is MNHEY and CDR2 SVGEGT. This CDR3 is built from 16 residues. The CDR3 nucleotides read TGTGCCAGCAGTTACTCCAGATACTCCGGGAATTACGAGCAGTACTTC. Residues: CASSYSRYSGNYEQYF.

This clone showed up just once. The chain combines TRBV7-9 with TRBJ2-1, with 7 bases that match TRBD1. The length of the CDR3 is 18 residues. J was trimmed by 13 bases and V by 5 bases; bases with no gene match: 26. Germline CDR1 and CDR2: SEHNR and FQNEAQ (reference sequence). CDR3: CASSLRGGRAGGAGTQFF. The DNA for the CDR3 is TGTGCCAGCAGCCTTAGGGGCGGTAGGGCAGGGGGAGCAGGTACACAGTTCTTC.

Only a few counts were recorded for this clone. The chain carries TRBV6-5 and TRBJ1-6; TRBD1 agrees at 9 bases. The CDR3 runs 15 residues. V gave up 4 bases and J gave up 9 bases; unmatched junction bases: 7. Germline loops: CDR1 MNHEY, CDR2 SVGAGI. CDR3: CASSSVPDRGSPLHF. In DNA, the CDR3 is TGTGCCAGCAGTTCAGTTCCGGACAGGGGTTCACCCCTCCACTTT.

This clone was found many times. The chain uses TRBV5-5 and TRBJ1-1, with 7 bases fitting TRBD1. Germline CDR1 is SGHKS and CDR2 is YYEKEE (reference sequence). This CDR3 is 15 amino acids long. V trimming: 4 bases; J trimming: 0 bases; junction bases outside the gene matches: 6. The CDR3 here is CASSVRTGVNTEAFF. In DNA form, the CDR3 reads TGTGCCAGCAGCGTGAGGACAGGAGTGAACACTGAAGCTTTCTTT. Variable domain in full (rest from reference TRBV5-5 and TRBJ1-1): DAGVTQSPTHLIKTRGQQVTLRCSPISGHKSVSWYQQVLGQGPQFIFQYYEKEERGRGNFPDRFSARQFPNYSSELNVNALLLGDSALYLCASSVRTGVNTEAFFGQGTRLTVV.

This rearrangement joins TRBV6-6 to TRBJ1-6; no reliable D call. The CDR3 loop spans 15 amino acids. The germline CDR1 and CDR2 sequences are MNHNY and SVGAGI (reference sequence). Trimming took 6 bases from V and 7 from J, leaving 16 bases between them. This CDR3 is CASSLGLEWNSPLHF. The CDR3 region has the DNA TGTGCCAGCAGCCTCGGACTTGAATGGAATTCACCCCTCCACTTT.

V and J are TRBV3-1 (or the pseudogene TRBV3-2) and TRBJ2-3; 7 positions match TRBD2. Germline CDR1 LGHDT, CDR2 YNNKEL (reference sequence). This CDR3 has 14 residues. After removal of 8 bases from V and 2 bases from J, the junction contained 7 bases not matched to a gene. Here the CDR3 DNA reads TGTGCCAGCGAAATGGGGGGGTTCACAGATACGCAGTATTTT. Translation: CASEMGGFTDTQYF.

This chain joins TRBV2 and TRBJ2-7, with 8 bases fitting TRBD1. The CDR3 has 14 amino acids. The germline V gene encodes CDR1 SNHLY and CDR2 FYNNEI. V was pared by 8 bases and J by 1 base, with 7 bases of the junction left unmatched. The CDR3 here is CASSGTGLSYEQYF. CDR3 DNA sequence: TGTGCCAGCTCCGGGACAGGCCTATCCTACGAGCAGTACTTC.

The rearrangement joins TRBV18 to TRBJ1-6; D perhaps matches TRBD1 (6 bases). CDR3 length equals 14 residues. Trimming pared 4 bases from V and 7 bases from J, leaving 11 bases between. In germline, CDR1 is KGHSH, CDR2 LQKENI. In DNA form, the CDR3 reads TGTGCCAGCTCACTACAGGGTCTAAATTCACCCCTCCACTTT. Translating it yields CASSLQGLNSPLHF.

V gene TRBV5-1 combines with J gene TRBJ1-6, with D unresolved. V dropped 0 bases and J dropped 3 bases, with 4 bases sitting between them. The germline V gene encodes CDR1 SGHRS and CDR2 YFSETQ. The CDR3 totals 14 residues. The CDR3 here is CASSLELYNSPLHF. As DNA, the CDR3 is TGCGCCAGCAGCTTGGAGCTCTATAATTCACCCCTCCACTTT.

The chain links TRBV7-2 to TRBJ2-7; a possible D gene is TRBD1 (6 bases). This CDR3 is built from 12 residues. The germline CDR1 and CDR2 sequences are SGHTA and FQGNSA. Trimming cost V 3 bases and J 5 bases, with 8 bases left between them. The CDR3 DNA reads TGTGCCAGCAGCTTGCACAGGGACGAGCAGTACTTC. Protein: CASSLHRDEQYF. Supplemented by reference TRBV7-2 and TRBJ2-7, the full variable domain reads GAGVSQSPSNKVTEKGKDVELRCDPISGHTALYWYRQSLGQGLEFLIYFQGNSAPDKSGLPSDRFSAERTGGSVSTLTIQRTQQEDSAVYLCASSLHRDEQYFGPGTRLTVT.

The chain links TRBV21-1 to TRBJ2-7; the D call in the table, TRBD1, was not verified against the DNA. TRBV21-1 represents a pseudogene. The CDR3 has 12 residues. This chain's CDR3 is CASSAQGNEQYF. The CDR3 DNA follows: TGTGCCAGCAGCGCCCAGGGTAACGAGCAGTACTTC.

This sequence joins TRBV5-1 and TRBJ1-2; 7 bases fit TRBD1. This CDR3 spans 14 amino acids. J gave up 6 bases and V 4 bases, and 9 bases lay outside the gene matches. Germline V gene sequence: CDR1 SGHRS, CDR2 YFSETQ. CDR3 loop: CASSNTGAPDGYTF. In DNA form, the CDR3 reads TGCGCCAGCAGCAACACAGGGGCCCCGGATGGCTACACCTTC.

The chain joins TRBV24-1 to TRBJ2-5; 9 nucleotides align to TRBD1. Germline CDR1 is KGHDR and CDR2 is SFDVKD. The CDR3 spans 15 residues. After removal of 3 bases from V and 5 bases from J, the junction contained 6 bases not matched to a gene. CDR3: CATSDHGTGKETQYF. The CDR3 DNA is TGTGCCACCAGTGATCATGGGACAGGGAAGGAGACCCAGTACTTC.

This chain links TRBV30 with TRBJ1-1; 10 bases are shared with TRBD1. Per the germline V gene, CDR1 is GTSNPN and CDR2 is SVGIG (reference sequence). V trimming: 2 bases; J trimming: 3 bases; junction bases outside the gene matches: 6. The length of the CDR3 is 15 residues. CDR3 sequence (DNA): TGTGCCTGGAGTCTGGGGACAGGGGTGGACACTGAAGCTTTCTTT. It codes for CAWSLGTGVDTEAFF. The variable domain in full, completed from reference TRBV30 and TRBJ1-1, reads SQTIHQWPATLVQPVGSPLSLECTVEGTSNPNLYWYRQAAGRGLQLLFYSVGIGQISSEVPQNLSASRPQDRQFILSSKKLLLSDSGFYLCAWSLGTGVDTEAFFGQGTRLTVV.

The chain combines TRBV11-3 with TRBJ2-1; weak D call: TRBD2 (6 bases). Germline CDR1 is SGHNT and CDR2 is YENEEA. Trimming cost V 1 base and J 7 bases, with 14 bases left between them. The CDR3 length is 15 residues. The CDR3 here is CASSLGLIGGNEQFF. The CDR3 region has the DNA TGTGCCAGCAGCTTAGGTCTGATCGGAGGGAATGAGCAGTTCTTC.

The V gene is TRBV28, the J gene TRBJ1-3, with 7 bases fitting TRBD1. The V gene end was trimmed by 4 bases and the J gene end by 3 bases; junction bases not matched to a gene: 3. The CDR3 spans 14 residues. The germline V gene encodes CDR1 MDHEN and CDR2 SYDVKM. The CDR3 sequence is CASSYRDSGNTIYF. The CDR3 coding sequence is TGTGCCAGCAGTTACCGGGACAGTGGAAACACCATATATTTT.

The gene calls are TRBV15 and TRBJ2-5; possible D gene TRBD2, 7 bases. Germline lookup yields CDR1 LNHNV and CDR2 YYDKDF (reference sequence). Trimming cost V 3 bases and J 2 bases, with 13 bases left between them. There are 15 residues in the CDR3. The CDR3 is CATSSWGGGQETQYF. The CDR3 DNA is TGTGCCACCAGCAGTTGGGGGGGCGGACAAGAGACCCAGTACTTC. The full variable domain, rest sourced from reference TRBV15 and TRBJ2-5, is DAMVIQNPRYQVTQFGKPVTLSCSQTLNHNVMYWYQQKSSQAPKLLFHYYDKDFNNEADTPDNFQSRRPNTSFCFLDIRSPGLGDTAMYLCATSSWGGGQETQYFGPGTRLLVL.

V gene TRBV6-5 combines with J gene TRBJ2-7, with 7 nucleotides matching TRBD2. The CDR3 extends over 15 amino acids. Germline lookup yields CDR1 MNHEY and CDR2 SVGAGI. The trim removed 7 bases at V and 3 bases at J, leaving 12 bases unmatched. The CDR3 loop reads CASKGSGGILYEQYF. The CDR3 bases are TGTGCCAGCAAGGGTTCCGGGGGGATTCTCTACGAGCAGTACTTC.

This clone has just one count. The gene calls are TRBV16 and TRBJ1-1; D gene uncertain. Germline CDR1 reads KGHSY; CDR2 reads FQNENV. The V gene lost 0 bases and the J gene lost 0 bases, with 5 bases spanning the gap. The CDR3 runs 14 residues. CDR3 nucleotides: TGTGCCAGCAGCCAATCGCAGATGAACACTGAAGCTTTCTTT. Translating it yields CASSQSQMNTEAFF. The complete variable domain, with remaining parts taken from reference TRBV16 and TRBJ1-1, reads GEEVAQTPKHLVRGEGQKAKLYCAPIKGHSYVFWYQQVLKNEFKFLISFQNENVFDETGMPKERFSAKCLPNSPCSLEIQATKLEDSAVYFCASSQSQMNTEAFFGQGTRLTVV.

The rearrangement links TRBV28 to TRBJ2-6, with TRBD1 identical over 7 bases. J was trimmed by 4 bases and V by 7 bases; bases with no gene match: 7. CDR1 and CDR2 (germline): MDHEN, SYDVKM. The CDR3 runs 15 residues. CDR3 region: CASTPQGTGANVLTF. CDR3 sequence (DNA): TGTGCCAGCACCCCACAGGGGACCGGGGCCAACGTCCTGACTTTC.

The V gene is TRBV5-8, the J gene TRBJ2-1, with 12 bases lining up with TRBD1. CDR3 length: 15 residues. Trimming removed 4 bases from V and 7 bases from J; junction bases left unmatched: 6. The germline V gene encodes CDR1 SGHTS and CDR2 YDEGEE. The CDR3 bases are TGTGCCAGCAGCCTCCGGGACAGGGGGCTTAATGAGCAGTTCTTC. It encodes CASSLRDRGLNEQFF.